This TCR beta chain was identified during a study of T cell responses to AZD1222 COVID-19 vaccine (dated by TCRdb to the early 2020s). Regarding the research as a whole: A total of 233 trial participants underwent TCR sequencing, of whom 207 had received two doses of AZD1222 and some 26 had received two doses of the MenACWY control vaccine. Trial participants were enrolled by age into 18-55, 56-69 and 70-plus year subgroups, with about 150, 28 and 57 TCR-sequenced participants respectively. Study-wide findings and limitations: Because no day 14 peak-response samples were available, repertoires were characterized only after the peak T cell response. After two AZD1222 doses, both the breadth and the depth of spike-specific TCRs were significantly higher than at day 0 and than in MenACWY recipients. The whole spike protein was spanned by vaccine-associated CD4 TCRs, and dominant responses were seen in regions 160-218 and 743-854. Nearly half of unique spike-specific TCRs reportedly recognized epitopes outside regions mutated in the B.1.351 and B.1.1.7 variants. Most participants were white British and females outnumbered males, and the authors suggested that clonal diversity may have been underestimated. Conclusions about previously exposed vaccinees are limited, since just 6 or 7 AZD1222 recipients were seropositive for SARS-CoV-2 at baseline. The 56-69-year group was small, and its depth increase did not reach significance, likely because of low power.

The time point label for this specimen denotes: about 28 days (+/-7) after the second vaccine dose. AZD1222 recipients whose second dose came at about 4 weeks and those whose second dose came at about 12 weeks were combined into one group, since spike-specific TCR depth and breadth did not differ between the two schedules. Vaccinee samples came from UK trials COV001 and COV002, including a single-blind randomized controlled phase 2/3 trial of AZD1222 (ChAdOx1 nCoV-19) in healthy adults. For TCRbeta chain sequencing, PBMC samples from trial participants were taken at day 0 and at day 28 after the second dose. On this clone: Its antigen target is currently unknown. Base quality data are lacking; no much larger clone is found one base away.

According to the germline V gene, CDR1 reads SGHVS and CDR2 reads FQNEAQ. Including the terminal cysteine and phenylalanine, the CDR3 comprises 14 residues. Just the 42-base CDR3 DNA is kept, in frame starting at base 1. At the junction V is shortened by 3 bases and J by 5 bases; bases outside the gene matches: 6. The CDR3 regions of human TCRbeta chains were analyzed by immunosequencing. The paper's data handling went like this. TCRs in the repertoires were matched against a reference library of SARS-CoV-2-specific TCRs that had been generated with the MIRA antigen-specificity platform. Breadth was defined as the fraction of unique TCRs that were SARS-CoV-2-associated, and depth was defined as the fraction of total T cells that were SARS-CoV-2-associated. Each spike-specific TCR was assigned to its reactive spike region and to a CD4 or CD8 class using the MIRA data. Log10-transformed breadth and depth values were compared by one-way ANOVA with Sidak's multiple comparisons tests. TCRdb took over this immuneACCESS table, retaining in-frame rearrangements with V and J assigned. Such tables are incomplete; in checked studies, under half of the missing clones stem from an unresolved V gene, and the remainder is unexplained. V, J and clone size derive from that table, while D and trimming were established from the DNA sequence. The sample table contains 190,000 or so clones; only one count was recorded for 88% of them. Of the sample, roughly 25% falls within the top ten clones.

The sequence is built from TRBV7-8 and TRBJ2-7; 8 nucleotides in the junction match TRBD1. Sequences were derived from peripheral blood, sampled 28 days after the second AZD1222 dose. This sequence was found in an adult who received the AZD1222 COVID-19 vaccine. The DNA is as follows: TGTGCCAGCAGCTTCGACAGGGGCCCCGACGAGCAGTACTTC. It encodes CASSFDRGPDEQYF.